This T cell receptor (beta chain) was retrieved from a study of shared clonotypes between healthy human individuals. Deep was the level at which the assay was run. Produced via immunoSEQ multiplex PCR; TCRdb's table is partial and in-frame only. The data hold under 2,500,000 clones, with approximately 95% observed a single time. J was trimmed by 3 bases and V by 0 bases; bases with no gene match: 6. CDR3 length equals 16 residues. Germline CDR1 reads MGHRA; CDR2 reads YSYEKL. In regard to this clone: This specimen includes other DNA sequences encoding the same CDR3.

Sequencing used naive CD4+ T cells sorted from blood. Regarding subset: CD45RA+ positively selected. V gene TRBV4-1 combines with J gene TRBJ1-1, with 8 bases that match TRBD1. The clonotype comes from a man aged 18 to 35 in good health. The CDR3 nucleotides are TGCGCCAGCAGCCAAGACCCAGGACAGGGCTACACTGAAGCTTTCTTT. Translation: CASSQDPGQGYTEAFF.